This T cell receptor (beta chain) was recovered during a study of blood T cell repertoires in COVID-19. The CDR3 totals 16 residues. Germline CDR1 reads MGHRA; CDR2 reads YSYEKL. V was shortened by 3 bases and J by 0 bases, with 12 bases between the two germline ends. Per the authors' pipeline: Scientists estimated how many nucleated cells there were by amplifying reference gene primers. Generated by immunoSEQ multiplex PCR, the TCRdb table keeps only in-frame clones and is missing some. V, J and clone size derive from that table, while D and trimming were established from the DNA sequence. Among 100,000 to 150,000 clones listed, about 80% were seen once.

This TCR was sampled from a man between 65 and 85 years old with acute or convalescent COVID-19. Sequenced sample: peripheral blood. The V call is TRBV4-1, the J call TRBJ1-5; D is undetermined. CDR3 DNA: TGCGCCAGCAGCCAGGAGAGGGAAAATAGCAATCAGCCCCAGCATTTT. This codes for CASSQERENSNQPQHF.